One TCR beta chain is described in this entry. What it binds is not known. The sample originates from a study of T cells after yellow fever vaccination. Study observations and caveats: Abundant bulk-population clonotypes could contaminate the FACS-sorted repertoires.

Germline V gene data show CDR1 as MNHEY and CDR2 as SVGEGT. The CDR3 is 15 amino acids. The J segment lost 7 bases and the V segment lost 4 bases, leaving 13 bases of the junction unmatched. TCRdb independently ran MiXCR on the 5' RACE reads; one entry per CDR3 protein. The sample holds roughly 170,000 distinct CDR3 sequences, approximately 9.9% seen once. Here the sequenced sample was CD8+ T cells sorted from PBMCs, taken 45 days after the yellow fever booster vaccination. The chain recombines TRBV6-2 or TRBV6-3 with TRBJ2-7; TRBD1 matches 7 bases. The receptor was isolated from a man younger than 35 who received the YFV17D yellow fever vaccine. CDR3 in amino acids: CASSLLLQGQPEQYF. The DNA of the CDR3 is TGTGCCAGCAGTTTGTTATTACAGGGACAGCCAGAGCAGTACTTC.